A selection of T cell receptor beta chains follows, all from one sample in a study of shared clonotypes between healthy human individuals. Some clones are missing from TCRdb's copy, which holds only in-frame ones; the method was immunoSEQ multiplex PCR. Counted here are around 2,000,000 clones, roughly 94% occurring once; the ten biggest clones make up 0.95% to 1.5%. Sequenced: naive CD8+ T cells sorted from blood. These receptors were collected from a man younger than 35 in good health. The CDR3 runs from the conserved cysteine through the conserved F or W. D genes are given only for firm matches. Clone size, where shown, is once, few, many, or a class for clones that have expanded.

clone size: NA
D gene: TRBD2
J gene: TRBJ2-1
V gene: TRBV29-1
CDR3 protein: CSVQDPTSGRTHYNEQFF
CDR3 DNA: TGCAGCGTGCAAGACCCAACTAGCGGGAGGACTCACTACAATGAGCAGTTCTTC

clone size: NA
D gene: NA
J gene: TRBJ1-1
V gene: TRBV19
CDR3 protein: CASRGGYAEAFF
CDR3 DNA: TGTGCCAGTAGGGGAGGGTACGCTGAAGCTTTCTTT

clone size: NA
D gene: NA
J gene: TRBJ2-5
V gene: TRBV6-5
CDR3 protein: CASSYDGEETQYF
CDR3 DNA: TGTGCCAGCAGTTATGACGGTGAAGAGACCCAGTACTTC

clone size: NA
D gene: NA
J gene: TRBJ2-7
V gene: TRBV27
CDR3 protein: CASSLSKPGSYEQYF
CDR3 DNA: TGTGCCAGCAGTTTATCGAAGCCGGGATCCTACGAGCAGTACTTC

clone size: NA
D gene: NA
J gene: TRBJ1-1
V gene: TRBV5-1
CDR3 protein: CASSHGLDRIGNTEAFF
CDR3 DNA: TGCGCCAGCAGCCACGGCCTGGACAGAATCGGGAACACTGAAGCTTTCTTT

clone size: NA
D gene: TRBD1
J gene: TRBJ2-7
V gene: TRBV19
CDR3 protein: CASSIGAGGAYEQYF
CDR3 DNA: TGTGCCAGTAGTATAGGGGCAGGGGGCGCCTACGAGCAGTACTTC

clone size: NA
D gene: NA
J gene: TRBJ2-1
V gene: TRBV7-3
CDR3 protein: CASSLSGATSSYNEQFF
CDR3 DNA: TGTGCCAGCAGCTTAAGTGGGGCCACAAGCTCCTACAATGAGCAGTTCTTC

clone size: once
D gene: NA
J gene: TRBJ2-7
V gene: TRBV6-6
CDR3 protein: CASSYQQGSHEQYF
CDR3 DNA: TGTGCCAGCAGTTACCAGCAGGGGAGCCACGAGCAGTACTTC

clone size: NA
D gene: NA
J gene: TRBJ2-5
V gene: TRBV5-6
CDR3 protein: CASSLALEQETQYF
CDR3 DNA: TGTGCCAGCAGCTTAGCCCTAGAGCAAGAGACCCAGTACTTC

clone size: NA
D gene: TRBD1
J gene: TRBJ1-3
V gene: TRBV7-6
CDR3 protein: CASSLGQGRGNTIYF
CDR3 DNA: TGTGCCAGCAGCCTCGGACAGGGGAGAGGAAACACCATATATTTT

clone size: NA
D gene: TRBD2
J gene: TRBJ2-7
V gene: TRBV5-6
CDR3 protein: CASSLGAGAYEQYF
CDR3 DNA: TGTGCCAGCAGCTTGGGAGCGGGGGCCTACGAGCAGTACTTC

clone size: NA
D gene: TRBD2
J gene: TRBJ2-3
V gene: TRBV2
CDR3 protein: CASSLAGEADTQYF
CDR3 DNA: TGTGCCAGCAGTCTAGCGGGGGAGGCAGATACGCAGTATTTT

clone size: NA
D gene: TRBD1
J gene: TRBJ2-5
V gene: TRBV7-9
CDR3 protein: CASSFGQGHEETQYF
CDR3 DNA: TGTGCCAGCAGCTTCGGACAGGGTCATGAAGAGACCCAGTACTTC

clone size: NA
D gene: NA
J gene: TRBJ2-7
V gene: TRBV27
CDR3 protein: CASSPSQGHKGYEQYF
CDR3 DNA: TGTGCCAGCAGTCCGTCACAGGGTCATAAGGGCTACGAGCAGTACTTC